The 12 T cell receptor beta chains below all came from one sample that was sequenced in a study of cytomegalovirus exposure and HLA in healthy donors. The PCR employed 60 Vbeta primers together with 13 Jbeta primers. Sequencing used immunoSEQ multiplex PCR; TCRdb keeps in-frame clones, though not all of them. In the table there are more than 150,000 clones, roughly four fifths of which are singletons. Sequenced input: PBMCs. Every receptor here comes from a man in his forties or fifties in good health and CMV-seronegative.

V and J are TRBV6-5 and TRBJ1-1; D ambiguous. The V end was cut by 6 bases, the J end by 3 bases, with 11 bases between. The CDR3 sequence is 13 residues long. Germline values: CDR1 MNHEY, CDR2 SVGAGI. The CDR3 loop reads CASRRASYTEAFF. CDR3 bases: TGTGCCAGCAGGAGGGCTTCGTACACTGAAGCTTTCTTT.

This sequence joins TRBV6-5 and TRBJ1-1, with 8 bases that match TRBD1. Trimming cost V 2 bases and J 5 bases; bases outside gene matches: 10. Germline CDR1 and CDR2: MNHEY and SVGAGI. The CDR3 is 16 residues long. The CDR3, as DNA: TGTGCCAGCAGTTACAGCAGGGGGCTAAGTAGGACTGAAGCTTTCTTT. Encoded protein: CASSYSRGLSRTEAFF.

This rearrangement joins TRBV6-6 to TRBJ2-5, with 7 bases fitting TRBD2. V lost 8 bases to trimming and J lost 5 bases; unmatched junction nucleotides: 8. Germline loops: CDR1 MNHNY, CDR2 SVGAGI (reference sequence). The CDR3 spans 13 residues. The CDR3 loop reads CASRRGGGETQYF. CDR3 DNA sequence: TGTGCCAGCCGACGCGGGGGTGGGGAGACCCAGTACTTC.

This chain joins TRBV4-1 and TRBJ2-1; D is possibly TRBD1 (6 bases). Germline-derived CDR1 and CDR2 are MGHRA and YSYEKL. The V and J ends lost 0 bases and 8 bases respectively, with 14 bases between them. CDR3 length: 15 residues. CDR3 DNA: TGCGCCAGCAGCCAAGATTGGTCAGGGGCGGATGAGCAGTTCTTC. Protein sequence: CASSQDWSGADEQFF.

The gene calls are TRBV6-1 and TRBJ1-2; D gene ambiguous. Trimming left V 4 bases short and J 8 bases short, with 14 bases between. This CDR3 spans 13 amino acids. In germline, CDR1 is MNHNS, CDR2 SASEGT. The CDR3 sequence is CASSAPGEGGYTF. The CDR3 DNA follows: TGTGCCAGCAGTGCCCCCGGGGAGGGAGGCTACACCTTC.

This clone was counted only a few times. The V gene is TRBV11-2, the J gene TRBJ1-1; a possible D gene is TRBD1 (5 bases). Per germline, CDR1 SGHAT and CDR2 FQNNGV. V lost 4 bases and J lost 7, with 10 bases in between. The CDR3 covers 12 residues. CDR3 DNA: TGTGCCAGCAGCTGGGGCACCCGTGAAGCTTTCTTT. Translated, it gives CASSWGTREAFF.

The V call is TRBV9, the J call TRBJ2-1; 9 nucleotides agree with TRBD2. The V segment lost 4 bases and the J segment 8 bases; nucleotides outside the gene matches: 13. The CDR3 has 16 residues. Germline assignment: CDR1 SGDLS and CDR2 YYNGEE. The CDR3 spells CASSPRQRGATDEQFF. In DNA, the CDR3 is TGTGCCAGCAGCCCGCGCCAGCGGGGGGCCACGGATGAGCAGTTCTTC.

The chain joins TRBV9 to TRBJ1-2; a weak D match, TRBD1 (5 bases). The germline CDR1 and CDR2 sequences are SGDLS and YYNGEE. This CDR3 spans 15 amino acids. The V end was cut by 0 bases, the J end by 2 bases, with 11 bases between. As DNA, the CDR3 is TGTGCCAGCAGCGTAGAAACAGGATCGAACTATGGCTACACCTTC. Encoded protein: CASSVETGSNYGYTF.

The chain employs TRBV2 and TRBJ1-4, with 9 bases aligning to TRBD1. Germline CDR1 reads SNHLY; CDR2 reads FYNNEI. With 3 bases clipped from V and 8 bases from J, the junction kept 7 bases outside the gene matches. CDR3 length: 15 residues. CDR3 DNA sequence: TGTGCCAGCAGTGACTTGACAGGGGGGGGAGAAAAACTGTTTTTT. Its translation: CASSDLTGGGEKLFF.

There are a few counts of this clone. The chain combines TRBV6-1 with TRBJ1-6; a weak D match, TRBD1 (5 bases). CDR1 is MNHNS and CDR2 is SASEGT in the germline V gene. V dropped 5 bases and J dropped 5 bases, with 13 bases sitting between them. CDR3 length equals 15 residues. The CDR3 region is CASSPEGSHNSPLHF. The CDR3 nucleotides are TGTGCCAGCAGTCCGGAGGGGTCCCATAATTCACCCCTCCACTTT.

In nucleotides, the CDR3 is TGTGCCAGCAGTTCAGCGGGCTACACCTTC. This gives the protein CASSSAGYTF. The rearrangement joins TRBV6-6 to TRBJ1-2; D is uncertain. This CDR3 has 10 amino acids. V was shortened by 4 bases and J by 8 bases, with 5 bases between the two germline ends. Germline-derived CDR1 and CDR2 are MNHNY and SVGAGI (reference sequence).

The CDR3 bases are TGTGCCAGCAATACCAGGCTAGCGGGAGATGAGCAGTACTTC. This translates into CASNTRLAGDEQYF. The gene calls are TRBV6-6 and TRBJ2-7; 10 positions match TRBD2. Trimming cost V 7 bases and J 7 bases; bases outside gene matches: 10. The CDR3 spans 14 residues. The V gene's germline CDR1 is MNHNY and CDR2 SVGAGI (reference sequence).